This is a list of T cell receptor beta chains from one sample in a study of shared clonotypes between healthy human individuals. The protocol was immunoSEQ multiplex PCR, while the TCRdb copy is restricted to in-frame clones and leaves out a portion. The sample contains 1.5 million to 2.5 million clones, roughly 94% of which appear only once. Sequenced material: naive CD8+ T cells sorted from blood. The receptors come from a man aged 18 to 29 in good health. Each CDR3 is given with its conserved first and last residue. The D gene is left open where the match is weak.

v_call	j_call	d_call	cdr3_aa
TRBV5-4	TRBJ1-6	TRBD1	CASSLQGAGSPLHF
TRBV30	TRBJ2-7	-	CACRGPTYEQYF
TRBV30	TRBJ2-5	-	CAPRTRTSETQYF
TRBV29-1	TRBJ1-2	-	CSVEGRGGYTF
TRBV7-9	TRBJ1-1	-	CASRSGRPGDTEAFF
TRBV6-6	TRBJ1-2	TRBD1	CASSYSEGQFLYGYTF
TRBV28	TRBJ2-7	-	CASSLDGRYEQYF
TRBV5-1	TRBJ2-5	-	CASSLEYTPQETQYF
TRBV6-6	TRBJ1-1	-	CASSYSGVVTEAFF
TRBV7-9	TRBJ1-1	TRBD1	CASSPGQGAKWDTEAFF
TRBV6-1	TRBJ2-5	TRBD2	CASSDLGERGGTETQYF
TRBV30	TRBJ2-7	-	CAYMGSSYEQYF
TRBV11-2	TRBJ2-7	-	CASSLVLGSDDEQYF
TRBV7-9	TRBJ2-5	-	CASSLVSGAETQYF
TRBV29-1	TRBJ1-3	-	CSVEVAGNTIYF
TRBV7-9	TRBJ1-2	TRBD1	CASSVEGGGGYGYTF
TRBV27	TRBJ2-3	-	CASSLTQIPGLSHSDTQYF
TRBV28	TRBJ2-5	-	CASRKGSGETQYF
TRBV28	TRBJ2-7	-	CASSLIRDPYEQYF
TRBV27	TRBJ1-2	-	CASSLGQGHGYTF
TRBV14	TRBJ1-2	-	CASSQASAFYGYTF
TRBV7-2	TRBJ1-5	TRBD1	CASSLGTGGNQPQHF
TRBV28	TRBJ1-5	-	CASCLSVLTGQPQHF
TRBV5-1	TRBJ1-1	TRBD1	CASSRTGGATEAFF
TRBV7-6	TRBJ2-2	TRBD2	CASSSVLSGGANTGELFF
TRBV19	TRBJ2-2	-	CASSMIYTGELFF
TRBV5-1	TRBJ1-4	TRBD1	CASSLALTGGYNEKLFF
TRBV27	TRBJ2-1	-	CASTQTGVGNEQFF
TRBV2	TRBJ2-2	-	CASSVFSGELFF
TRBV4-3	TRBJ2-1	TRBD2	CASSPGTSALSSYNEQFF
TRBV27	TRBJ2-7	-	CASSLGPLSYEQYF
TRBV7-9	TRBJ2-5	-	CASSNQETQYF
TRBV27	TRBJ2-7	TRBD2	CASSSRLAVGGEQYF
TRBV2	TRBJ2-7	TRBD2	CASSVEGISGGAREQYF
TRBV6-1	TRBJ2-7	-	CAHRGAGAVDEQYF
TRBV4-1	TRBJ1-5	TRBD1	CASSQGTGSQPQHF
TRBV19	TRBJ2-1	TRBD2	CASSLTSGRFDEQFF
TRBV2	TRBJ1-5	-	CASSEELLGHQPQHF